Sequencing of this TCR beta chain was carried out in a study of naive and memory T cell subsets. This CDR3 spans 18 amino acids. Germline V gene sequence: CDR1 LNHNV, CDR2 YYDKDF (reference sequence). With V trimmed by 1 base and J by 3 bases, 12 bases remained unmatched. The beta constant-region primer was an equimolar mix of two oligonucleotides covering TRBC1 and TRBC2. Four rounds of PCR amplified the ligated cDNA using nested alpha and beta constant-region primers plus SP2. A 12-nucleotide UMI and the SP2 primer were added to the cDNA 3' end by oligonucleotide ligation. In TCRdb, the UMI-ligation and nested PCR reads were re-called with MiXCR into one record per CDR3 protein. Among approximately 150,000 distinct CDR3 sequences listed, 22% were seen once. This clonotype was recorded many times. The antigen remains undetermined. CMV status came from CD4+ IFNgamma after overnight CMV lysate stimulation.

Study outcomes and limitations: The power law exponent of TCR abundance differed between naive and memory cells. Especially in CD8 cells, naive repertoires contained a few larger clonotypes, possibly CD45RA-re-expressing memory cells.

The sequence was collected from a human donor in good health. The sample comprised naive CD4+ T cells from blood. The gene calls are TRBV15 and TRBJ2-7, with 10 bases aligning to TRBD2. The CDR3 here is CATSRVVGASGRVYEQYF. In nucleotides, the CDR3 is TGTGCCACCAGCAGAGTAGTTGGGGCTAGCGGGAGAGTCTACGAGCAGTACTTC.